The 31 T cell receptor beta chains below all came from one sample that was sequenced in a study of molecular identifiers for immune sequencing clone quantification (dated by TCRdb to 2017 to 2018). The method was PCR. The sequencing machine was a NextSeq 500. TCRdb itself trimmed the public reads at Q25 with fastp, ran MiXCR and retained productive beta chains. Records with the same CDR3 protein are collapsed into one entry carrying the most frequent genes and DNA. This sample gives about 630,000 distinct CDR3 sequences in total; about 25% of them show up just once. The ten largest account for 0.7% to 0.95% of the sample. The sample comprised naive CD8+ T cells from blood, with Jurkat cell RNA spiked in. Sample cell subset or site, as interpreted from the label and publication: FACS-sorted CD8+CD4-CCR7+CD45RA+ naive T cells. Every receptor here comes from a human donor in good health. Some libraries in this study had Jurkat cell RNA spiked in.

This clonotype was observed a handful of times. The CDR3 loop reads CASSIALRGETQYF. Written as DNA, the CDR3 is TGTGCCAGTAGTATTGCCTTAAGAGGAGAGACCCAGTACTTC. This rearrangement joins TRBV19 to TRBJ2-5; no reliable D call. Germline V gives CDR1 LNHDA, CDR2 SQIVND (reference sequence). Trimming took off 3 bases at V and 4 bases at J, with 12 bases between the two ends. This CDR3 spans 14 amino acids.

V and J are TRBV7-9 and TRBJ2-7; no definite D call. Trimming removed 4 bases at V and 4 bases at J, with 8 bases between. This CDR3 is built from 12 residues. The V gene's germline CDR1 is SEHNR and CDR2 FQNEAQ (reference sequence). CDR3 sequence (DNA): TGTGCCAGCAGCTCTCCGAATTACGAGCAGTACTTC. The encoded protein is CASSSPNYEQYF. The entire variable domain, with the rest obtained from reference TRBV7-9 and TRBJ2-7, is as follows: DTGVSQNPRHKITKRGQNVTFRCDPISEHNRLYWYRQTLGQGPEFLTYFQNEAQLEKSRLLSDRFSAERPKGSFSTLEIQRTEQGDSAMYLCASSSPNYEQYFGPGTRLTVT.

This clonotype was observed many times. The CDR3 nucleotides are TGTGCCAGCAGCAGACTAGCAGATAGCACAGATACGCAGTATTTT. Translation gives CASSRLADSTDTQYF. The J gene is TRBJ2-3, the V gene TRBV7-2; TRBD2 matches at 7 bases. The V and J ends lost 5 bases and 0 bases, in that order; junction bases with no gene match: 5. This CDR3 contains 15 residues. Germline V lookup: CDR1 SGHTA, CDR2 FQGNSA.

The chain's CDR3 is CASSQDLRGPTGELFF. The CDR3 DNA reads as TGTGCCAGCAGCCAAGACTTACGGGGACCCACCGGGGAGCTGTTTTTT. The rearrangement joins TRBV14 to TRBJ2-2; D might be TRBD1 or TRBD2, each matching 5 bases. Germline V CDR1 and CDR2: SGHDN, FVKESK. The CDR3 has 16 amino acids. Trimming removed 0 bases from V and 4 bases from J, with 12 bases in between.

This clonotype was recorded a few times. A junction end diverges from the germline sequence, so it may reflect a read error. The rearrangement uses TRBV27 and TRBJ2-3, with TRBD2 as a possible D gene (5 bases). CDR1 and CDR2 from the germline V gene are MNHEY and SMNVEV (reference sequence). This CDR3 comprises 17 residues. The CDR3 nucleotides are TGTGCCAGCAGCCTAACTAGTCCCTATCCCAGCACAAATACGCAGTATTTT. Its translation is CASSLTSPYPSTNTQYF.

At least ten counts were recorded for this clonotype. This chain joins TRBV24-1 and TRBJ1-1; D might be TRBD1 (5 bases). V gave up 0 bases and J gave up 4 bases, with 5 bases separating them. This CDR3 is built from 13 residues. Germline-derived CDR1 and CDR2 are KGHDR and SFDVKD. The CDR3 DNA reads as TGTGCCACCAGTGATTTGGGGGCCACTGAAGCTTTCTTT. Translating it yields CATSDLGATEAFF.

This clonotype has a handful of counts. The chain couples TRBV19 to TRBJ2-7; the match to TRBD1 covers 7 bases. Germline V gene data show CDR1 as LNHDA and CDR2 as SQIVND (reference sequence). The CDR3 has 14 residues. V shed 10 bases and J 0 bases; nucleotides not matched to a gene: 9. The CDR3 sequence is CATCRTGDSYEQYF. In DNA form, the CDR3 reads TGTGCCACCTGCCGGACAGGCGACTCCTACGAGCAGTACTTC.

This clonotype came up many times. V is TRBV7-6 and J is TRBJ1-4; D is undetermined. Trimming stripped 7 bases from V and 4 bases from J, with 16 bases between. The length of the CDR3 is 15 residues. The germline CDR1 and CDR2 sequences are SGHVS and FNYEAQ. The CDR3 sequence is CASTLTSRYNEKLFF. The CDR3 DNA sequence: TGTGCCAGCACCCTCACTAGCCGATATAATGAAAAACTGTTTTTT. The full variable domain, completed using reference TRBV7-6 and TRBJ1-4, is GAGVSQSPRYKVTKRGQDVALRCDPISGHVSLYWYRQALGQGPEFLTYFNYEAQQDKSGLPNDRFSAERPEGSISTLTIQRTEQRDSAMYRCASTLTSRYNEKLFFGSGTQLSVL.

This clonotype was recorded at least ten times. The chain uses TRBV19 and TRBJ1-1; TRBD1 is a possible D gene (6 bases). This CDR3 region has 14 residues. Germline V gene data show CDR1 as LNHDA and CDR2 as SQIVND (reference sequence). The V gene lost 3 bases and the J gene lost 11 bases, with 19 bases spanning the gap. The CDR3 nucleotides read TGTGCCAGTAGTATTGGTGCTGGGGGCGAGGGCGCTTTCTTT. Residues: CASSIGAGGEGAFF.

V is TRBV5-4 and J is TRBJ2-3; 8 nucleotides line up with TRBD2. Germline-derived CDR1 and CDR2 are SGHNT and YYREEE (reference sequence). The CDR3 loop spans 17 amino acids. Trimming took 4 bases from V and 6 from J; bases not matched to a gene: 16. The DNA of the CDR3 is TGTGCCAGCAGCGGCGAACTCCTAGCGGGCCTCGGGGATACGCAGTATTTT. Translation: CASSGELLAGLGDTQYF.

In its sample, this clonotype was seen many times. This chain connects TRBV4-3 to TRBJ1-1, with 10 bases aligning to TRBD1. V lost 5 bases and J lost 1; bases outside the gene matches: 7. Germline lookup yields CDR1 LGHNA and CDR2 YSLEER. This CDR3 is 16 amino acids long. The CDR3 DNA reads as TGCGCCAGCAGCTCCGGGACAGGGGATACGAACACTGAAGCTTTCTTT. Amino acid sequence: CASSSGTGDTNTEAFF.

A remark on this clonotype: This may stem from a read error, because a much larger clone lies one nucleotide away. This rearrangement joins TRBV30 to TRBJ2-1; D gene unclear. Trimming stripped 2 bases from V and 10 bases from J, with 12 bases between. Germline CDR1 reads GTSNPN; CDR2 reads SVGIG (reference sequence). The CDR3 is made up of 12 amino acids. The CDR3 coding sequence is TGTGCCTGGAGTCCCGCCGCAAAAGAGCAGTTCTTC. Amino acids: CAWSPAAKEQFF.

This clonotype was counted ten times or more. The chain combines TRBV27 with TRBJ2-3; TRBD1 agrees at 11 bases. The CDR3 spans 17 residues. Trimming took 7 bases from V and 4 from J; bases not matched to a gene: 13. Germline V gives CDR1 MNHEY, CDR2 SMNVEV (reference sequence). The CDR3 spells CASNDGQGALGADTQYF. The CDR3 nucleotides read TGTGCCAGCAATGATGGACAGGGGGCATTAGGGGCAGATACGCAGTATTTT.

This clonotype was detected once. A much more abundant neighbour one base away suggests this may be a read error. The chain has TRBV5-6 and TRBJ1-1; 8 nucleotides match TRBD1. CDR3 length: 12 residues. The germline CDR1 and CDR2 sequences are SGHDT and YYEEEE. With V trimmed by 7 bases and J by 8 bases, 7 bases remained unmatched. CDR3 in amino acids: CASRPGTGEAFF. DNA of the CDR3: TGTGCCAGCCGCCCTGGGACAGGAGAAGCTTTCTTT. Filled out from reference TRBV5-6 and TRBJ1-1, the complete variable domain reads DAGVTQSPTHLIKTRGQQVTLRCSPKSGHDTVSWYQQALGQGPQFIFQYYEEEERQRGNFPDRFSGHQFPNYSSELNVNALLLGDSALYLCASRPGTGEAFFGQGTRLTVV.

The V call is TRBV19, the J call TRBJ1-1; no clear D. V was clipped by 8 bases and J by 1 base, with 11 bases between them. This CDR3 comprises 13 residues. Germline CDR1 LNHDA, CDR2 SQIVND (reference sequence). Written as DNA, the CDR3 is TGTGCCAGTCGTCCTATATCGAACACTGAAGCTTTCTTT. Encoded protein: CASRPISNTEAFF.

This clonotype was seen repeatedly, ten times or more. This chain connects TRBV3-1 to TRBJ1-2; 7 bases align to TRBD1. Germline values: CDR1 LGHDT, CDR2 YNNKEL (reference sequence). J gave up 10 bases and V 6 bases, and 14 bases lay outside the gene matches. This CDR3 spans 14 amino acids. The DNA for the CDR3 is TGTGCCAGCAGTGCCGCCCTGACAGGGCCTCACTACACCTTC. Its protein product is CASSAALTGPHYTF.

This clonotype was counted at least ten times. V gene TRBV27 combines with J gene TRBJ1-5, with D possibly TRBD1 on 6 matching bases. Trimming cost V 3 bases and J 3 bases, with 9 bases left between them. In germline, CDR1 is MNHEY, CDR2 SMNVEV (reference sequence). The CDR3 is made up of 14 amino acids. The CDR3 coding sequence is TGTGCCAGCAGTTTCGGGGGCGTCAATCAGCCCCAGCATTTT. Amino acid sequence: CASSFGGVNQPQHF.

Of note for this clonotype: Since a much larger clone is just one base distant, this may be a read error. The gene calls are TRBV10-3 and TRBJ2-7; D might be TRBD2 (5 bases). Germline-derived CDR1 and CDR2 are ENHRY and SYGVKD. V lost 6 bases and J lost 9, with 18 bases in between. This CDR3 is 13 amino acids long. The CDR3 DNA is TGTGCCATCAGCATGGAGGACTCCCGCGGGCAGTACTTC. Its protein product is CAISMEDSRGQYF.

This clonotype was observed at least ten times. The V gene is TRBV4-3, the J gene TRBJ2-1; D not certain. Looked up from germline, CDR1 is LGHNA and CDR2 is YSLEER. Trimming removed 0 bases from V and 1 base from J, with 4 bases in between. CDR3 length: 14 amino acids. The CDR3 DNA follows: TGCGCCAGCAGCCAAGACAGTTCCTACAATGAGCAGTTCTTC. It specifies CASSQDSSYNEQFF.

This clonotype came up many times. CDR3 in amino acids: CASSEGTGATEAFF. Written as DNA, the CDR3 is TGTGCCAGCAGCGAGGGGACAGGGGCCACTGAAGCTTTCTTT. V and J are TRBV7-9 and TRBJ1-1, with 10 bases matching TRBD1. The CDR3 has 14 residues. The V and J ends lost 5 bases and 4 bases, in that order; junction bases with no gene match: 4. Germline-derived CDR1 and CDR2 are SEHNR and FQNEAQ (reference sequence).

This clonotype was detected many times. The chain recombines TRBV7-9 with TRBJ2-7, with D uncertain. Per the germline V gene, CDR1 is SEHNR and CDR2 is FQNEAQ (reference sequence). The V end lost 5 bases, the J end lost 3 bases, and 11 bases lay between the germline ends. This CDR3 has 13 residues. CDR3 residues: CASSPLLSYEQYF. Written as DNA, the CDR3 is TGTGCCAGCAGCCCATTATTGAGCTACGAGCAGTACTTC.

This clonotype appeared many times. The rearrangement links TRBV7-2 to TRBJ1-5; D is possibly TRBD1 (5 bases). The CDR3 has 16 amino acids. The V gene's germline CDR1 is SGHTA and CDR2 FQGNSA. V lost 5 bases to trimming and J lost 4 bases, with 18 bases between them. The CDR3 nucleotides are TGTGCCAGCAGCCCGGACGAGGGGCGATGGAATCAGCCCCAGCATTTT. Translation: CASSPDEGRWNQPQHF.

This clonotype was seen a few times. This chain links TRBV10-2 with TRBJ1-1, with a tentative D call TRBD1 (6 bases). The V gene's germline CDR1 is WSHSY and CDR2 SAAADI. CDR3 length: 14 residues. Trimming shortened V by 2 bases and J by 5 bases, and 12 bases separated the two germline ends. CDR3 nucleotides: TGCGCCAGCAGTGAGAGGGCAGGGGTGACTGAAGCTTTCTTT. Protein sequence: CASSERAGVTEAFF.

This chain links TRBV9 with TRBJ2-3; D is undetermined. V dropped 0 bases and J dropped 2 bases, with 7 bases sitting between them. In germline, CDR1 is SGDLS, CDR2 YYNGEE. This CDR3 is 14 amino acids long. CDR3 DNA sequence: TGTGCCAGCAGCGTAGCGTCCTACACAGATACGCAGTATTTT. Protein product: CASSVASYTDTQYF.

As for this clonotype: This could be a read error, since a much larger clone is one nucleotide away. This chain uses TRBV7-3 with TRBJ2-3; possible D gene TRBD1, 5 bases. The CDR3 is 14 residues long. Germline V gives CDR1 SGHTA, CDR2 FQGTGA. CDR3 bases: TGTGCCAGCAGCTCAACAGGTTTCACAGATACGCGGTATTTT. Its translation: CASSSTGFTDTRYF. The complete variable domain, with remaining parts taken from reference TRBV7-3 and TRBJ2-3, reads GAGVSQTPSNKVTEKGKYVELRCDPISGHTALYWYRQSLGQGPEFLIYFQGTGAADDSGLPNDRFFAVRPEGSVSTLKIQRTERGDSAVYLCASSSTGFTDTRYFGPGTRLTVL.

This clonotype was seen ten or more times. The V call is TRBV6-6, the J call TRBJ2-1, with D perhaps matching TRBD1 (6 bases). Trimming took 6 bases from V and 7 from J, leaving 13 bases between them. The V gene's germline CDR1 is MNHNY and CDR2 SVGAGI (reference sequence). The CDR3 contains 13 residues. Here the CDR3 reads CASSPGTLNEQFF. CDR3 nucleotide sequence: TGTGCCAGCAGCCCCGGGACACTTAATGAGCAGTTCTTC.

In the case of this clonotype: The conserved phenylalanine or tryptophan normally closing the CDR3 is absent here, so this likely arose from a read error. V and J are TRBV5-1 and TRBJ2-7; D may be TRBD2 (5 bases). This CDR3 is built from 14 residues. CDR1 SGHRS and CDR2 YFSETQ come from the germline V gene. The CDR3 reads CASSLEGGPYAQYI. The CDR3 DNA reads as TGCGCCAGCAGCTTGGAGGGCGGGCCCTACGCGCAGTACATC.

The sample holds many counts of this clonotype. The chain combines TRBV29-1 with TRBJ2-7; TRBD2 matches at 12 bases. Germline-derived CDR1 and CDR2 are SQVTM and ANQGSEA. Trimming at V came to 3 bases and at J to 4 bases, leaving 1 base not matched to a gene. CDR3 length: 13 residues. CDR3 loop: CSVDGLAGYEQYF. The DNA of the CDR3 is TGCAGCGTTGACGGACTAGCGGGATACGAGCAGTACTTC.

This clonotype was counted ten times or more. The gene calls are TRBV13 and TRBJ2-6, with 9 bases matching TRBD1. Germline loops: CDR1 PRHDT, CDR2 FYEKMQ (reference sequence). V lost 4 bases to trimming and J lost 4 bases; unmatched junction nucleotides: 8. The CDR3 runs 17 residues. CDR3 sequence: CASSSTGGYIGANVLTF. The CDR3 nucleotides read TGTGCCAGCAGCTCGACAGGGGGTTATATCGGGGCCAACGTCCTGACTTTC. Filled out from reference TRBV13 and TRBJ2-6, the complete variable domain reads AAGVIQSPRHLIKEKRETATLKCYPIPRHDTVYWYQQGPGQDPQFLISFYEKMQSDKGSIPDRFSAQQFSDYHSELNMSSLELGDSALYFCASSSTGGYIGANVLTFGAGSRLTVL.

This clonotype was found many times. This rearrangement joins TRBV7-9 to TRBJ1-1, with D possibly TRBD1 on 5 matching bases. The CDR3 totals 15 residues. Germline V gene data show CDR1 as SEHNR and CDR2 as FQNEAQ (reference sequence). Trimming stripped 1 base from V and 3 bases from J, with 12 bases between. The CDR3 protein is CASSLGAGRDTEAFF. Here the CDR3 DNA reads TGTGCCAGCAGCTTAGGGGCAGGGCGAGACACTGAAGCTTTCTTT.

V and J are TRBV6-5 and TRBJ2-4; TRBD1 or TRBD2 may be the D gene (6 bases each). The germline CDR1 and CDR2 sequences are MNHEY and SVGAGI. The CDR3 loop spans 15 amino acids. Trimming shortened V by 5 bases and J by 9 bases, and 20 bases separated the two germline ends. Here the CDR3 reads CASSPLVGGGGIQYF. The CDR3 nucleotides are TGTGCCAGCAGTCCGTTGGTAGGAGGGGGTGGCATTCAGTACTTC.